The 2 T cell receptor beta chains in this list originate from one sample, sequenced in a study of blood T cell repertoires in COVID-19. The assay was immunoSEQ multiplex PCR, and TCRdb's table has in-frame clones only and misses some. This table has roughly 220,000 clones, over 75% appearing once. Input material: PBMCs or T cells enriched from blood (not recorded which). The receptors originated from a man aged 30 to 45 with acute COVID-19.

This CDR3 is CASSLAPSGSYNEQFF. CDR3 nucleotide sequence: TGTGCCAGCAGCCTCGCTCCTAGCGGGAGCTACAATGAGCAGTTCTTC. This chain joins TRBV7-6 and TRBJ2-1; 10 nucleotides align to TRBD2. Germline V gives CDR1 SGHVS, CDR2 FNYEAQ. This CDR3 has 16 amino acids. V dropped 5 bases and J dropped 3; count of bases not matched to a gene: 7.

This chain joins TRBV7-9 and TRBJ1-2; no definite D call. Germline V gene sequence: CDR1 SEHNR, CDR2 FQNEAQ (reference sequence). The CDR3 is made up of 13 amino acids. The V end was cut by 8 bases, the J end by 4 bases, with 14 bases between. This CDR3 reads CASHPGETYGYTF. The CDR3, as DNA: TGTGCCAGCCACCCCGGGGAAACCTATGGCTACACCTTC.